Below, one T cell receptor beta chain is given with its context. Germline V gene lookup returns CDR1 LGHNA and CDR2 YSLEER. The trim removed 0 bases at V and 1 base at J, leaving 7 bases unmatched. The CDR3 is made up of 19 amino acids. The sample originates from a study of OX40 agonist ivuxolimab in advanced cancers. Assay: immunoSEQ multiplex PCR; the TCRdb copy retains only in-frame clones and omits some. Of more than 50,000 clones listed, 87% are singletons. The chain carries TRBV4-3 and TRBJ2-4; 12 nucleotides match TRBD2. The receptor was derived from an adult with an advanced solid tumor such as melanoma, head and neck, liver or kidney cancer. The sample consisted of CD4+ or CD8+ T cells sorted from blood, taken in a trial of the OX40 agonist ivuxolimab. The CDR3 region has the DNA TGCGCCAGCAGCCAAGATACTAGCGGGGGGTCCGCTGCCAAAAACATTCAGTACTTC. Translated: CASSQDTSGGSAAKNIQYF.